These 23 T cell receptor beta chains were all obtained from the same sample, sequenced in a study of cytotoxic CD8 clonotypes in ibrutinib-treated CLL (dated by TCRdb to about 2021). Library construction relied on the immunoSEQ multiplex PCR assay. Drawn from immuneACCESS, this table holds only the in-frame rearrangements with V and J called that TCRdb kept. Clones are partly lost; checked studies trace under half to an unresolved V gene and leave the rest unexplained. Here the sample has 270,000 or so clones; approximately 79% occur a single time. Jointly, the top ten make up 5.6% of the sample. The time point label here, explained by the study, means: progressive disease on ibrutinib. This sample comprised PBMCs, obtained at disease progression, from a patient treated with ibrutinib. The receptor source for this set is a human donor with chronic lymphocytic leukemia.

The chain has TRBV16 and TRBJ2-1; the D gene is possibly TRBD2 (7 bases). The V end lost 4 bases, the J end lost 0 bases, and 13 bases lay between the germline ends. The CDR3 consists of 16 residues. Germline CDR1 reads KGHSY; CDR2 reads FQNENV. CDR3 nucleotides: TGTGCCAGCAGCCCACAGGGAGGGAGCTCCTACAATGAGCAGTTCTTC. Translation gives CASSPQGGSSYNEQFF.

The chain recombines TRBV14 with TRBJ2-1, with 9 bases fitting TRBD2. Trimming at V came to 1 base and at J to 4 bases, leaving 5 bases not matched to a gene. CDR3 length equals 16 residues. Germline V gene lookup returns CDR1 SGHDN and CDR2 FVKESK. In DNA form, the CDR3 reads TGTGCCAGCAGCCAAGGGGTAGCGGGGGAGTACAATGAGCAGTTCTTC. This gives the protein CASSQGVAGEYNEQFF.

This clone has more than one count but fewer than ten. The gene calls are TRBV2 and TRBJ1-2, with 7 bases aligning to TRBD1. V lost 9 bases, J lost 5 bases, and 9 bases stayed unmatched. Germline CDR1 is SNHLY and CDR2 is FYNNEI. This CDR3 comprises 13 residues. CDR3 loop: CASHGDRRYGYTF. In DNA, the CDR3 is TGTGCCAGTCACGGGGACAGACGATATGGCTACACCTTC.

This clone was seen a few times. The CDR3 spells CASSEDGATNEKLFF. CDR3 nucleotide sequence: TGTGCCAGCAGTGAAGACGGTGCAACTAATGAAAAACTGTTTTTT. V and J are TRBV7-2 and TRBJ1-4; D remains unclear. CDR1 and CDR2 from the germline V gene are SGHTA and FQGNSA. The CDR3 runs to 15 residues. V lost 6 bases to trimming and J lost 0 bases, with 11 bases between them.

The rearrangement uses TRBV11-2 and TRBJ2-7, with D tentatively TRBD2 (5 bases). V dropped 5 bases and J dropped 2 bases, with 19 bases sitting between them. Germline values: CDR1 SGHAT, CDR2 FQNNGV. The CDR3 spans 16 residues. The CDR3 DNA sequence: TGTGCCAGCAGCGACGCCCTCCGCGGGCTAACCTACGAGCAGTACTTC. This codes for CASSDALRGLTYEQYF.

The gene calls are TRBV5-6 and TRBJ2-2; D is uncertain. Germline V CDR1 and CDR2: SGHDT, YYEEEE. The CDR3 has 13 residues. V shed 0 bases and J shed 7 bases, with 7 bases lying between them. CDR3 sequence (DNA): TGTGCCAGCAGCTTGGGTGTGGTCGGGGAGCTGTTTTTT. Translation: CASSLGVVGELFF.

Note on this clone: The same CDR3 arises from other DNA sequences in this sample as well. The V call is TRBV27, the J call TRBJ2-7; D is unresolved. The CDR3 length is 13 residues. Germline V gene data show CDR1 as MNHEY and CDR2 as SMNVEV (reference sequence). Trimming shortened V by 0 bases and J by 4 bases, and 7 bases separated the two germline ends. CDR3 residues: CASSLSSGYEQYF. CDR3 bases: TGTGCCAGCAGTTTATCATCGGGTTACGAGCAGTACTTC.

The chain is built from TRBV4-2 and TRBJ2-7, with TRBD1 matching 8 bases. Trimming cost V 4 bases and J 5 bases; bases outside gene matches: 10. Per the germline V gene, CDR1 is LGHNA and CDR2 is YNFKEQ. The CDR3 contains 15 residues. CDR3 bases: TGTGCCAGCAGCCCACCCGGGCAGGGGGCCCACGAGCAGTACTTC. The encoded protein is CASSPPGQGAHEQYF.

The rearrangement links TRBV4-1 to TRBJ1-2; 7 bases align to TRBD1. The CDR3 runs to 17 residues. The germline CDR1 and CDR2 sequences are MGHRA and YSYEKL. V shed 7 bases and J 4 bases; nucleotides not matched to a gene: 18. In DNA form, the CDR3 reads TGCGCCAGCATCCCATCACTCCGGGACAGAGATTTCTATGGCTACACCTTC. It codes for CASIPSLRDRDFYGYTF.

The chain couples TRBV5-6 to TRBJ2-1; D is perhaps TRBD2 (5 bases). Germline V gives CDR1 SGHDT, CDR2 YYEEEE. The CDR3 totals 12 residues. The germline V and J ends were trimmed by 4 bases and 10 bases, with 12 bases remaining between them. The CDR3 sequence is CASSPSGFEQFF. For the CDR3, the DNA is TGTGCCAGCAGCCCCTCGGGGTTCGAGCAGTTCTTC.

The rearrangement uses TRBV21-1 and TRBJ1-5. TRBV21-1 is deemed a pseudogene. CDR3 length equals 15 residues. The CDR3 sequence: CASSKGTWESQPQHF. CDR3 nucleotide sequence: TGTGCCAGCAGCAAAGGAACCTGGGAATCTCAGCCCCAGCATTTT.

This clone was detected only a few times. V is TRBV18 and J is TRBJ2-7; 9 bases are shared with TRBD1. From germline, CDR1 is KGHSH and CDR2 LQKENI. The CDR3 is 14 residues long. V trimming: 6 bases; J trimming: 5 bases; junction bases outside the gene matches: 8. The CDR3 nucleotides are TGTGCCAGCTCGCCGACAGGGGGAATAGACGAGCAGTACTTC. Its protein product is CASSPTGGIDEQYF.

This sequence joins TRBV28 and TRBJ1-2; 7 nucleotides line up with TRBD1. Unmatched junction bases numbered 15, after V lost 10 bases and J lost 7 bases. The CDR3 runs 14 residues. Germline V gene lookup returns CDR1 MDHEN and CDR2 SYDVKM. CDR3 bases: TGTGCCACCCTACCGAGGGGGCGAGAGGGTGGCTACACCTTC. Translating it yields CATLPRGREGGYTF.

This clone was detected only once. The rearrangement links TRBV7-9 to TRBJ2-7; D remains ambiguous. The CDR3 has 11 residues. V dropped 5 bases and J dropped 3 bases, with 5 bases sitting between them. The germline CDR1 and CDR2 sequences are SEHNR and FQNEAQ (reference sequence). CDR3 sequence (DNA): TGTGCCAGCAGCGCTTACTACGAGCAGTACTTC. It encodes CASSAYYEQYF.

The V gene is TRBV7-2, the J gene TRBJ1-1; the match to TRBD1 covers 8 bases. Germline V gene data show CDR1 as SGHTA and CDR2 as FQGNSA. The CDR3 is 14 residues long. The trim removed 5 bases at V and 5 bases at J, leaving 7 bases unmatched. CDR3 sequence reads: CASSTQGGRTEAFF. The CDR3 region has the DNA TGTGCCAGCAGCACACAGGGGGGAAGGACTGAAGCTTTCTTT.

CDR3 residues: CASSAKRAETDTQYF. In DNA, the CDR3 is TGTGCCAGCAGTGCCAAGCGGGCCGAAACAGATACGCAGTATTTT. The chain uses TRBV5-4 and TRBJ2-3; TRBD2 is a possible D gene (6 bases). Trimming took off 5 bases at V and 3 bases at J, with 16 bases between the two ends. Looked up from germline, CDR1 is SGHNT and CDR2 is YYREEE (reference sequence). The length of the CDR3 is 15 residues. The full variable domain, in which reference TRBV5-4 and TRBJ2-3 provide the parts outside the CDR3, is ETGVTQSPTHLIKTRGQQVTLRCSSQSGHNTVSWYQQALGQGPQFIFQYYREEENGRGNFPPRFSGLQFPNYSSELNVNALELDDSALYLCASSAKRAETDTQYFGPGTRLTVL.

The rearrangement links TRBV7-2 to TRBJ2-3; D remains ambiguous. Trimming removed 1 base from V and 2 bases from J, with 4 bases in between. The CDR3 runs 13 residues. Germline CDR1 reads SGHTA; CDR2 reads FQGNSA. DNA of the CDR3: TGTGCCAGCAGCTTAGGACCCACAGATACGCAGTATTTT. Amino acid sequence: CASSLGPTDTQYF.

V usage is TRBV9 and J usage is TRBJ2-7, with TRBD1 matching 10 bases. CDR1 is SGDLS and CDR2 is YYNGEE in the germline V gene. V gave up 3 bases and J gave up 2 bases; unmatched junction bases: 5. This CDR3 is built from 15 residues. CDR3 in amino acids: CASSAGQGQAYEQYF. The CDR3 nucleotides are TGTGCCAGCAGCGCGGGACAGGGGCAGGCCTACGAGCAGTACTTC.

The V and J genes are TRBV6-6 and TRBJ1-2, with no clear D. This CDR3 has 12 amino acids. The V end lost 2 bases, the J end lost 5 bases, and 6 bases lay between the germline ends. The germline CDR1 and CDR2 sequences are MNHNY and SVGAGI (reference sequence). CDR3 nucleotide sequence: TGTGCCAGCAGTTACGGAGAATATGGCTACACCTTC. Translated, it gives CASSYGEYGYTF.

This clone appeared a single time. The chain uses TRBV28 and TRBJ2-7; no reliable D call. Germline lookup yields CDR1 MDHEN and CDR2 SYDVKM. V was clipped by 3 bases and J by 0 bases, with 18 bases between them. The CDR3 covers 17 residues. Written as DNA, the CDR3 is TGTGCCAGCAGTTTTGATTTCAAGGACCCTGACTCCTACGAGCAGTACTTC. This gives the protein CASSFDFKDPDSYEQYF.

This chain joins TRBV27 and TRBJ2-7; tentatively, D is TRBD1 (5 bases). CDR3 length: 16 amino acids. The germline gives CDR1 MNHEY, CDR2 SMNVEV (reference sequence). Trimming stripped 0 bases from V and 1 base from J, with 13 bases between. The CDR3 bases are TGTGCCAGCAGTTTATCGTTCCAGGGATGGTCCTACGAGCAGTACTTC. Its translation is CASSLSFQGWSYEQYF.

The chain couples TRBV11-2 to TRBJ2-7; D gene unclear. The CDR3 length is 13 residues. V lost 5 bases and J lost 3, with 11 bases in between. The germline CDR1 and CDR2 sequences are SGHAT and FQNNGV. The CDR3 loop is CASSQYKSYEQYF. CDR3 DNA sequence: TGTGCCAGCAGCCAATACAAGAGCTACGAGCAGTACTTC.

This clone was detected a few times. The rearrangement uses TRBV27 and TRBJ2-7, with 7 bases fitting TRBD1. This CDR3 region has 18 residues. Germline V gene lookup returns CDR1 MNHEY and CDR2 SMNVEV (reference sequence). The ends lost 7 bases at V and 2 bases at J; junction bases unmatched: 20. The CDR3 is CASTTPAGTAFLAYEQYF. CDR3 coding DNA: TGTGCCAGCACTACTCCCGCCGGGACAGCCTTTCTTGCCTACGAGCAGTACTTC.